The next 15 T cell receptor beta chains were all read from a single sample in a study of T cell repertoires in cytomegalovirus infection. What these receptors recognize is not known. TCRdb passed the reads through MiXCR, listing each CDR3 protein once. This table holds about 770,000 distinct CDR3 sequences, around 29% found once. Sequenced material: cultured CD8+ T cells from PBMCs, taken from culture after CMV antigen stimulation. Receptors originate from a human donor in good health (CMV status not recorded). Some clones in this sample may be carry-over from other donors' samples.

This clonotype was counted a few times. The genes are TRBV6-1 and TRBJ2-7; D not resolved. Trimming left V 4 bases short and J 3 bases short, with 10 bases between. There are 13 residues in the CDR3. Germline V gene sequence: CDR1 MNHNS, CDR2 SASEGT. CDR3 coding DNA: TGTGCCAGCAGTGGGGTAACCGTCTACGAGCAGTACTTC. It yields the protein CASSGVTVYEQYF.

This clonotype was picked up one time. Just one base apart from a much larger clone, this may be a read error. This chain uses TRBV7-2 with TRBJ1-5; TRBD1 is a possible D gene (6 bases). Germline V gives CDR1 SGHTA, CDR2 FQGNSA. The CDR3 runs to 14 residues. Trimming stripped 7 bases from V and 8 bases from J, with 18 bases between. The CDR3 spells CASTTSTGREPQHF. The CDR3 DNA follows: TGTGCCAGCACCACCTCAACAGGGCGAGAGCCCCAGCATTTT. The variable domain in full, with the rest retrieved from reference TRBV7-2 and TRBJ1-5, is GAGVSQSPSNKVTEKGKDVELRCDPISGHTALYWYRQSLGQGLEFLIYFQGNSAPDKSGLPSDRFSAERTGGSVSTLTIQRTQQEDSAVYLCASTTSTGREPQHFGDGTRLSIL.

The chain couples TRBV27 to TRBJ1-1, with a possible D match to TRBD1 (5 bases). Trimming left V 4 bases short and J 5 bases short, with 14 bases between. Germline loops: CDR1 MNHEY, CDR2 SMNVEV (reference sequence). The CDR3 extends over 14 amino acids. The CDR3 reads CASSSGPGRTEAFF. CDR3 sequence (DNA): TGTGCCAGCAGTTCGGGACCCGGGCGGACTGAAGCTTTCTTT.

The chain has TRBV6-1 and TRBJ2-5, with D possibly matching TRBD2 (6 bases). Germline V lookup: CDR1 MNHNS, CDR2 SASEGT. CDR3 size: 18 residues. The ends were cut back, 5 bases at V and 5 bases at J, with 27 bases in the middle. The CDR3 loop is CASSLSGYSGEFEETQYF. As DNA, the CDR3 is TGTGCCAGCAGTCTTAGCGGATACAGTGGGGAATTCGAGGAGACCCAGTACTTC.

The chain joins TRBV7-4 to TRBJ1-6, with no clear D. The CDR3 is made up of 14 amino acids. The germline gives CDR1 SGHVT, CDR2 SQSDAQ. The ends were cut back, 4 bases at V and 6 bases at J, with 10 bases in the middle. CDR3 in DNA: TGTGCCAGCAGCTCCAGAGCGATTAATTCACCCCTCCACTTT. Amino acids: CASSSRAINSPLHF.

The gene calls are TRBV29-1 and TRBJ1-1, with 8 positions matching TRBD1. The germline V gene encodes CDR1 SQVTM and CDR2 ANQGSEA. The CDR3 spans 12 residues. Here the CDR3 reads CSVSGTGTEAFF. In DNA, the CDR3 is TGCAGTGTCTCCGGGACAGGCACTGAAGCTTTCTTT.

The chain couples TRBV19 to TRBJ2-3, with D perhaps given as TRBD1 or TRBD2 (5 bases each). The length of the CDR3 is 17 residues. V lost 3 bases and J lost 0, with 16 bases in between. CDR1 is LNHDA and CDR2 is SQIVND in the germline V gene (reference sequence). The CDR3 nucleotides are TGTGCCAGTAGTATTGGAATGAGAGGGGCCAGCACAGATACGCAGTATTTT. Its protein product is CASSIGMRGASTDTQYF.

There are a few counts of this clonotype. This chain joins TRBV5-6 and TRBJ1-5; TRBD1 is a possible D gene (5 bases). The CDR3 is made up of 15 amino acids. V shed 4 bases and J shed 3 bases, with 14 bases lying between them. Germline assignment: CDR1 SGHDT and CDR2 YYEEEE. The CDR3 DNA reads as TGTGCCAGCAGCCACGGGGACCCTCACAATCAGCCCCAGCATTTT. It is translated as CASSHGDPHNQPQHF. The variable domain in full, with the rest retrieved from reference TRBV5-6 and TRBJ1-5, is DAGVTQSPTHLIKTRGQQVTLRCSPKSGHDTVSWYQQALGQGPQFIFQYYEEEERQRGNFPDRFSGHQFPNYSSELNVNALLLGDSALYLCASSHGDPHNQPQHFGDGTRLSIL.

This clonotype was counted a few times. The chain employs TRBV4-1 and TRBJ2-1; no firm D call. V lost 1 base, J lost 0 bases, and 7 bases lay in between. This CDR3 spans 15 amino acids. Germline-derived CDR1 and CDR2 are MGHRA and YSYEKL. This CDR3 reads CASSQAQSSYNEQFF. The CDR3, as DNA: TGCGCCAGCAGCCAAGCACAGAGCTCCTACAATGAGCAGTTCTTC.

The V gene is TRBV6-6, the J gene TRBJ2-7, with D possibly being TRBD1 or TRBD2 (5 bases each). Germline values: CDR1 MNHNY, CDR2 SVGAGI (reference sequence). The CDR3 totals 15 residues. V was trimmed by 2 bases and J by 3 bases, leaving 14 bases between them. The CDR3 DNA reads TGTGCCAGCAGTTACCAGGCAGGGAGCAACTACGAGCAGTACGTC. It is translated as CASSYQAGSNYEQYV.

The CDR3 nucleotides read TGTGCCAGGTGGCCCCCAGGGACAGGGGGTTACTACGAGCAGTACGTC. Protein product: CARWPPGTGGYYEQYV. V is TRBV27 and J is TRBJ2-7, with 11 bases matching TRBD1. The germline CDR1 and CDR2 sequences are MNHEY and SMNVEV (reference sequence). Trimming cost V 9 bases and J 3 bases; bases outside gene matches: 13. CDR3 size: 16 residues.

The chain carries TRBV19 and TRBJ2-3, with D possibly matching TRBD2 (6 bases). Germline V gives CDR1 LNHDA, CDR2 SQIVND (reference sequence). V lost 3 bases, J lost 14 bases, and 18 bases lay in between. This CDR3 is built from 13 residues. Written as DNA, the CDR3 is TGTGCCAGTAGTATCCTTAGCGGAGCCTTCCCGTATTTT. It codes for CASSILSGAFPYF.

The V and J genes are TRBV5-5 and TRBJ2-7; no definite D call. The CDR3 sequence is 12 residues long. Germline V gives CDR1 SGHKS, CDR2 YYEKEE (reference sequence). Trimming took off 2 bases at V and 7 bases at J, with 10 bases between the two ends. DNA of the CDR3: TGTGCCAGCAGCTTCGGAAACCAAGAGCAGTACGTC. It encodes CASSFGNQEQYV.

This chain links TRBV2 with TRBJ1-1, with D unclear. The CDR3 contains 10 residues. CDR1 is SNHLY and CDR2 is FYNNEI in the germline V gene. The ends were cut back, 8 bases at V and 7 bases at J, with 8 bases in the middle. CDR3 sequence: CASLTREAFF. DNA for the CDR3: TGTGCCAGCCTGACCCGTGAAGCTTTCTTT.

The chain recombines TRBV19 with TRBJ2-1; TRBD1 matches at 10 bases. Germline lookup yields CDR1 LNHDA and CDR2 SQIVND (reference sequence). This CDR3 region has 15 residues. J lost 5 bases, V lost 10 bases, and 11 bases had no gene match. Here the CDR3 DNA reads TGTGCCACCTCCCTCGACAGGGGGCTTCACAATGAGCAGTTCTTC. Amino acid sequence: CATSLDRGLHNEQFF. The variable domain in full, completed from reference TRBV19 and TRBJ2-1, reads DGGITQSPKYLFRKEGQNVTLSCEQNLNHDAMYWYRQDPGQGLRLIYYSQIVNDFQKGDIAEGYSVSREKKESFPLTVTSAQKNPTAFYLCATSLDRGLHNEQFFGPGTRLTVL.